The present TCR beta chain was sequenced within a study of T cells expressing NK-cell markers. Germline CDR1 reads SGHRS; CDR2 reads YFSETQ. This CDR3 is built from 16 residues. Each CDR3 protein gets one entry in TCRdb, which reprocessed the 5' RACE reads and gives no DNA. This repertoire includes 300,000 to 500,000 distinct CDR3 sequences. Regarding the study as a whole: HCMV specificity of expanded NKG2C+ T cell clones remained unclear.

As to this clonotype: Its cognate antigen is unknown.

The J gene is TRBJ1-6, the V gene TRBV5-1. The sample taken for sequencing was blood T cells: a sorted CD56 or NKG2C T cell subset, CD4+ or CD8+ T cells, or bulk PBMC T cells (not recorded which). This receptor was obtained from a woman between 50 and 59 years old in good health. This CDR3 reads CASSLGTGGYNSPLHF.